This T cell receptor (beta chain) was captured by sequencing in a study of vaccination effects on CD4 cells after COVID-19. As for this clone: The target antigen is unknown.

Germline V gene data show CDR1 as GTSNPN and CDR2 as SVGIG (reference sequence). The V end was cut by 6 bases, the J end by 3 bases, with 5 bases between. The CDR3 has 10 residues. The repertoire was sequenced with immunoSEQ multiplex PCR; TCRdb's copy has only in-frame clones and lacks some. The table includes roughly 67,000 clones, about four fifths detected once. Viral peptide pools were used in the ViraFEST assay to expand antigen-specific CD4+ T cells, and sequencing came afterward. Isolating CD4+ T cells followed ten to eleven days of culture. Each vaccine recipient was nucleocapsid antibody negative and had no prior SARS-CoV-2 infection.

Source: CD4+ T cells from PBMCs cultured with SARS-CoV-2 spike peptides, taken before COVID-19 vaccination. This chain joins TRBV30 and TRBJ1-2; D call uncertain. The source is a human donor who received a COVID-19 vaccine. The CDR3 region has the DNA TGTGCCTGCCACGACTATGGCTACACCTTC. It codes for CACHDYGYTF.